These T cell receptor beta chains were read from a single sample in a study of identical twins. One entry per CDR3 protein, called by TCRdb with MiXCR from the 5' RACE reads. The profile shows approximately 1.8 million distinct CDR3 sequences, 32% of them singletons. Sequencing was done on a sample of cord blood. Receptors were obtained from a newborn girl in good health. The CDR3 runs from the conserved cysteine through the conserved F or W. Fields, in order: clone size, J gene, V gene, D gene, CDR3 protein, CDR3 DNA. D genes are given only for firm matches. Part of the rows lack a size; the others show once, few, many or a class for expanded clones.

clone size: once
J gene: TRBJ2-2
V gene: TRBV2
D gene: TRBD2
CDR3 protein: CASGRLAGSTGELFF
CDR3 DNA: TGTGCCAGCGGTAGACTAGCGGGGAGCACCGGGGAGCTGTTTTTT

clone size: NA
J gene: TRBJ2-7
V gene: TRBV20-1
D gene: NA
CDR3 protein: CSAIRVALNEQYF
CDR3 DNA: TGCAGTGCGATCCGGGTTGCACTCAACGAGCAGTACTTC

clone size: NA
J gene: TRBJ2-3
V gene: TRBV7-9
D gene: TRBD2
CDR3 protein: CASSLKSGRRGDTQYF
CDR3 DNA: TGTGCCAGCAGCTTAAAAAGCGGGAGGAGAGGGGATACGCAGTATTTT

clone size: few
J gene: TRBJ1-5
V gene: TRBV18
D gene: TRBD1
CDR3 protein: CASSPGQGVQPQHF
CDR3 DNA: TGTGCCAGCTCACCCGGACAGGGGGTTCAGCCCCAGCATTTT

clone size: few
J gene: TRBJ1-1
V gene: TRBV28
D gene: NA
CDR3 protein: CASSETGRSSTEAFF
CDR3 DNA: TGTGCCAGCAGCGAAACTGGACGGTCCAGCACTGAAGCTTTCTTT

clone size: few
J gene: TRBJ2-3
V gene: TRBV11-2
D gene: TRBD2
CDR3 protein: CASSGLAGPKGTQYF
CDR3 DNA: TGTGCCAGCAGCGGACTAGCGGGGCCCAAGGGTACGCAGTATTTT

clone size: few
J gene: TRBJ2-5
V gene: TRBV7-9
D gene: NA
CDR3 protein: CASSLEMATQYF
CDR3 DNA: TGTGCCAGCAGCTTAGAAATGGCGACCCAGTACTTC

clone size: NA
J gene: TRBJ2-5
V gene: TRBV7-2
D gene: NA
CDR3 protein: CASSFGPRRSMAETQYF
CDR3 DNA: TGTGCCAGCAGCTTCGGACCCCGACGGTCGATGGCAGAGACCCAGTACTTC

clone size: few
J gene: TRBJ1-5
V gene: TRBV27
D gene: TRBD1
CDR3 protein: CASSFSFQGTGNQPQHF
CDR3 DNA: TGTGCCAGCAGTTTTAGCTTCCAGGGGACAGGAAACCAGCCCCAGCATTTT

clone size: NA
J gene: TRBJ2-7
V gene: TRBV10-2
D gene: TRBD2
CDR3 protein: CASSTGTSGSNEQYF
CDR3 DNA: TGCGCCAGCAGTACCGGGACTAGCGGGAGCAACGAGCAGTACTTC

clone size: many
J gene: TRBJ2-5
V gene: TRBV6-2/TRBV6-3
D gene: NA
CDR3 protein: CASSRVQETQYF
CDR3 DNA: TGTGCCAGCTCGAGGGTTCAAGAGACCCAGTACTTC

clone size: NA
J gene: TRBJ2-3
V gene: TRBV7-6
D gene: TRBD1
CDR3 protein: CASSAMATGKDTQYF
CDR3 DNA: TGTGCCAGCAGCGCGATGGCGACAGGGAAAGATACGCAGTATTTT

clone size: once
J gene: TRBJ2-1
V gene: TRBV20-1
D gene: TRBD1
CDR3 protein: CSARGENRGHPYEQFF
CDR3 DNA: TGCAGTGCTAGAGGAGAGAACAGGGGACATCCCTACGAGCAGTTCTTC

clone size: few
J gene: TRBJ2-3
V gene: TRBV20-1
D gene: TRBD2
CDR3 protein: CSARPSRGGFTDTQYF
CDR3 DNA: TGCAGTGCTAGACCGAGCCGCGGGGGTTTCACAGATACGCAGTATTTT

clone size: NA
J gene: TRBJ1-4
V gene: TRBV5-1
D gene: NA
CDR3 protein: CASSLMGGIEKLFF
CDR3 DNA: TGCGCCAGCAGCTTGATGGGGGGAATCGAAAAACTGTTTTTT

clone size: once
J gene: TRBJ2-3
V gene: TRBV9
D gene: TRBD1
CDR3 protein: CASSVRDRYF
CDR3 DNA: TGTGCCAGCAGCGTCCGGGACAGGTATTTT

clone size: few
J gene: TRBJ2-1
V gene: TRBV20-1
D gene: NA
CDR3 protein: CSARHDYNEQFF
CDR3 DNA: TGCAGTGCTAGACACGATTACAATGAGCAGTTCTTC

clone size: few
J gene: TRBJ2-7
V gene: TRBV29-1
D gene: NA
CDR3 protein: CSVGQGVSEQYF
CDR3 DNA: TGCAGCGTTGGGCAGGGAGTATCCGAGCAGTACTTC

clone size: NA
J gene: TRBJ2-3
V gene: TRBV7-2
D gene: NA
CDR3 protein: CASSSLSGTQYF
CDR3 DNA: TGTGCCAGCAGCTCCCTATCGGGTACGCAGTATTTT

clone size: few
J gene: TRBJ1-5
V gene: TRBV6-5
D gene: TRBD1
CDR3 protein: CASNPTGNNQPQHF
CDR3 DNA: TGTGCCAGTAACCCGACAGGGAACAATCAGCCCCAGCATTTT

clone size: few
J gene: TRBJ2-1
V gene: TRBV28
D gene: TRBD2
CDR3 protein: CASSSPRLAGYNEQFF
CDR3 DNA: TGTGCCAGCAGTTCGCCACGACTAGCGGGCTACAATGAGCAGTTCTTC

clone size: few
J gene: TRBJ2-1
V gene: TRBV12-3/TRBV12-4
D gene: NA
CDR3 protein: CASSPGSLRSSNEQFF
CDR3 DNA: TGTGCCAGCAGTCCAGGCTCCCTGAGATCGAGCAATGAGCAGTTCTTC